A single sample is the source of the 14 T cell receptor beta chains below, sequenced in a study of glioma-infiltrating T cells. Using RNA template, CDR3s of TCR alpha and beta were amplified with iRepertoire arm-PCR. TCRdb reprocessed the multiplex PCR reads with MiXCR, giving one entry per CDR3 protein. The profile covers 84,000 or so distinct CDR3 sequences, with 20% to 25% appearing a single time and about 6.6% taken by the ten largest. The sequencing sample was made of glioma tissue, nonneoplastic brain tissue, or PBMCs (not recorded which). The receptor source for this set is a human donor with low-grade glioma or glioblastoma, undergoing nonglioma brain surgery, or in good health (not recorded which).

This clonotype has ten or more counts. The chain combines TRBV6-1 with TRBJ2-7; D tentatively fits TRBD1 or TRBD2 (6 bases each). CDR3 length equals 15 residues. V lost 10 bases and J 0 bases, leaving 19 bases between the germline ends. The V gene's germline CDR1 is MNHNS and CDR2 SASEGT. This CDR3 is CATRGAGGGSYEQYF. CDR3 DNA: TGTGCCACCCGGGGCGCAGGAGGGGGCTCCTACGAGCAGTACTTC.

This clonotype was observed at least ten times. In DNA, the CDR3 is TGTGCCAGCAGCTTAAGGGTACAGGGGCATCAAGAGACCCAGTACTTC. Its translation is CASSLRVQGHQETQYF. The chain combines TRBV7-2 with TRBJ2-5; 7 nucleotides agree with TRBD1. Per germline, CDR1 SGHTA and CDR2 FQGNSA. The CDR3 runs to 16 residues. With V trimmed by 2 bases and J by 2 bases, 8 bases remained unmatched.

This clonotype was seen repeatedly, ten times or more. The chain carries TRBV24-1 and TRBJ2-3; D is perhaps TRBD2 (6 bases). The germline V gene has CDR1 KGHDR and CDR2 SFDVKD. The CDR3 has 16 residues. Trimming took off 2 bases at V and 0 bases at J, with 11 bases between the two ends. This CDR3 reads CATSDSRGTSTDTQYF. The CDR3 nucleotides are TGTGCCACCAGTGATTCCCGGGGGACTAGCACAGATACGCAGTATTTT.

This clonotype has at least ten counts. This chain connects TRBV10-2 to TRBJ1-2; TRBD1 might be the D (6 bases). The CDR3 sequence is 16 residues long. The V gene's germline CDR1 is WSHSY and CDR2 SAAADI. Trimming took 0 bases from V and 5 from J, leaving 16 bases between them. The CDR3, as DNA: TGCGCCAGCAGTGAGTCGATAGGGGGAGGGGAGTATGGCTACACCTTC. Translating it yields CASSESIGGGEYGYTF.

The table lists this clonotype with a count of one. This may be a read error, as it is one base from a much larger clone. As DNA, the CDR3 is TGTGCCAGCAGCCCACTAGGTCCAGGCGGTCGGATGAACACTGAAGCTCTCTTT. The encoded protein is CASSPLGPGGRMNTEALF. The chain recombines TRBV7-6 with TRBJ1-1; no definite D call. Looked up from germline, CDR1 is SGHVS and CDR2 is FNYEAQ. The CDR3 runs to 18 residues.

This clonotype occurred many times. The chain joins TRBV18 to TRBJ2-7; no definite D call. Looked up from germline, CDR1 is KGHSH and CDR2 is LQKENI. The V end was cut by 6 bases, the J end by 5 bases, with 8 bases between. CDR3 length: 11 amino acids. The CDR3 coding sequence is TGTGCCAGCTCCCTCACAGACGAGCAGTACTTC. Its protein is CASSLTDEQYF.

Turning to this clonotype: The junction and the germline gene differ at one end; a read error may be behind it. The CDR3 spells CANSLGEGERNQPQHF. CDR3 sequence (DNA): TGTGCCAACAGCTTAGGGGAAGGGGAACGGAATCAGCCCCAGCATTTT. The chain has TRBV7-9 and TRBJ1-5; D is perhaps TRBD1 (5 bases). The CDR3 is 16 residues long. From germline, CDR1 is SEHNR and CDR2 FQNEAQ (reference sequence).

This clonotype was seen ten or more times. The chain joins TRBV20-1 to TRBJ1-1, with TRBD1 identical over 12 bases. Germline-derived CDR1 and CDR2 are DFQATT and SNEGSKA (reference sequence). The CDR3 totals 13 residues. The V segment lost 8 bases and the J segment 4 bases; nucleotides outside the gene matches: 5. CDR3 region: CSRPGQGATEAFF. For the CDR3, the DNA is TGCAGTAGACCGGGACAGGGGGCCACTGAAGCTTTCTTT.

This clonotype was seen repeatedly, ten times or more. The chain's CDR3 is CASSVTGYNSPLHF. The CDR3 DNA follows: TGTGCCAGCAGTGTTACCGGTTATAATTCACCCCTCCACTTT. The chain couples TRBV6-1 to TRBJ1-6; D gene uncertain. Germline V gene data show CDR1 as MNHNS and CDR2 as SASEGT. V lost 4 bases to trimming and J lost 4 bases, with 8 bases between them. The CDR3 totals 14 residues.

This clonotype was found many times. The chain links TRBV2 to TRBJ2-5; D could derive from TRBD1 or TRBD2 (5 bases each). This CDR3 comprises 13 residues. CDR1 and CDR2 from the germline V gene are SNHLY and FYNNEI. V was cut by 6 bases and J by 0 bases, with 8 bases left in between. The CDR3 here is CASRGDHQETQYF. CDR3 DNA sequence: TGTGCCAGCAGAGGGGACCACCAAGAGACCCAGTACTTC.

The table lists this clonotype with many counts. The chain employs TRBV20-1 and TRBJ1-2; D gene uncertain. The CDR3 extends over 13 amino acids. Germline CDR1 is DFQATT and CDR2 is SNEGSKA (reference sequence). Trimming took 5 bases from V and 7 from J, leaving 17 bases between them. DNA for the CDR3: TGCAGTGCTGAATCAACGGCGGGCAGTGGCTACACCTTC. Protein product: CSAESTAGSGYTF.

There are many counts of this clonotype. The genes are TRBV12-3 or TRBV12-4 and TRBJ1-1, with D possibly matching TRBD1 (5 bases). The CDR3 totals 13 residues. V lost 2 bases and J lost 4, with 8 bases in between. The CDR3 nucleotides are TGTGCCAGCAGTTTACAGGGAGGCACTGAAGCTTTCTTT. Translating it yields CASSLQGGTEAFF.

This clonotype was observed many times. The CDR3 DNA reads TGCAGTGCTAGAGATACCATGGGACGGTTTGATGAGCAGTTCTTC. This translates into CSARDTMGRFDEQFF. The chain joins TRBV20-1 to TRBJ2-1; tentatively, D is TRBD1 or TRBD2 (5 bases each). This CDR3 contains 15 residues. The germline V and J ends were trimmed by 0 bases and 8 bases, with 17 bases remaining between them. Looked up from germline, CDR1 is DFQATT and CDR2 is SNEGSKA (reference sequence).

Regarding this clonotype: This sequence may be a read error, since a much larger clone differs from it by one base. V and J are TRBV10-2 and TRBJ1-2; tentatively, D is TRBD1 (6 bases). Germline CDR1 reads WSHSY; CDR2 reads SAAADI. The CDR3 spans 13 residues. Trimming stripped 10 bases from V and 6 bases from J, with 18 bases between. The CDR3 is CATESRGAHGYTF. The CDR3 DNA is TGCGCCACCGAGTCTCGGGGGGCCCATGGCTACACCTTC.